Here is one T cell receptor beta chain with its context. Its ends do not fully match the called genes, so a read error is possible. This CDR3 contains 15 residues. The germline gives CDR1 SGHDN, CDR2 FVKESK. The data were obtained in a study of blood T cells in healthy people across ages. At the level of the study: Through template switching, about one barcoded beta molecule was captured per two T cells, as measured in model experiments.

The second PCR ran roughly 6 to 11 cycles with a sample-barcoded 5' primer and J-beta primers. TCRdb analysed the 5' RACE reads with MiXCR anew, one entry per CDR3 protein. Of around 1.7 million distinct CDR3 sequences detected, 25% to 30% appear once; the ten largest clones hold 6.5% to 8.5%. This sequence joins TRBV14 and TRBJ2-5; no firm D call. Sequenced: blood. This TCR was sampled from a woman in her 30s in good health. Here the CDR3 DNA reads TGTGCCAACAGCCTCCAGGCCGCGCGGCAAGAGACCCAGTACTTC. Encoded protein: CANSLQAARQETQYF.